Sequencing of this T cell receptor (beta chain) was carried out in a study of OX40 agonist ivuxolimab in advanced cancers. Study conclusions and caveats: By week 6 at 0.1 to 3.0 mg/kg, blood CD4+ and CD8+ T cells had expanded clonally. On average, CD8+ T cells had more expanded clones than CD4+. Patients with a partial response at 0.1-3.0 mg/kg had among the lowest clonal expansion. Also present in some nonresponders was a low level of normalized T-cell clonal expansion.

Generated by immunoSEQ multiplex PCR, the TCRdb table keeps only in-frame clones and is missing some. The top ten clones hold 2.4% of a sample with tens of thousands of clones, around 84% of them seen once. A note on this clone: Its target is not known.

The V gene's germline CDR1 is MNHEY and CDR2 SMNVEV (reference sequence). V shed 2 bases and J shed 6 bases, with 10 bases lying between them. CDR3 length equals 14 residues. Sequenced here: CD4+ or CD8+ T cells sorted from blood, sampled in a trial of the OX40 agonist ivuxolimab. The chain links TRBV27 to TRBJ1-4, with TRBD1 as a possible D gene (6 bases). This TCR was recovered from an adult with an advanced solid tumor such as melanoma, head and neck, liver or kidney cancer. In DNA, the CDR3 is TGTGCCAGCAGTTTAACAGGGACACATGAAAAACTGTTTTTT. This translates into CASSLTGTHEKLFF.